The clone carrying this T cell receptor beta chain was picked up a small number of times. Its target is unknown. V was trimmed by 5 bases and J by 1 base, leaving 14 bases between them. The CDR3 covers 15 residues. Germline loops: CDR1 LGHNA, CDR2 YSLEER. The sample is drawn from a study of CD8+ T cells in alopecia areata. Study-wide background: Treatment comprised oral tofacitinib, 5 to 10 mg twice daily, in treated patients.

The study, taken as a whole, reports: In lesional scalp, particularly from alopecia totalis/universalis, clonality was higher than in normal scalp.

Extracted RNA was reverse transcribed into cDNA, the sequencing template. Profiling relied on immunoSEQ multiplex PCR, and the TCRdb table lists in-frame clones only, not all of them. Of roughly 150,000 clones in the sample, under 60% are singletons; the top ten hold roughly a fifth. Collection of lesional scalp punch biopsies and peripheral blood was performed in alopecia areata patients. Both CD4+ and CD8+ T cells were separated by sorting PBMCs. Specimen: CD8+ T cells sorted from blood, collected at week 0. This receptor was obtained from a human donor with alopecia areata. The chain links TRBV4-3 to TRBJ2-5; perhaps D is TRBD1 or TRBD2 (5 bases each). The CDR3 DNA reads TGCGCCAGCAGCAAAAGTGTCGGGGCCCAAGAGACCCAGTACTTC. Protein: CASSKSVGAQETQYF.